This is a list of T cell receptor beta chains from one sample in a study of CD8+CD57+ T cells in acquired aplastic anemia. A single record per CDR3 protein comes from TCRdb applying MiXCR to the reads. The profile covers about 200,000 distinct CDR3 sequences, with less than 60% appearing a single time and 20% taken by the ten largest. Sample: sorted CD4+, CD8+, or CD8+CD57+ T cells (not recorded which) from PBMCs. These receptors were obtained from a human donor with aplastic anemia. The CDR3 runs from the conserved cysteine through the conserved F or W. The D gene is left open where the match is weak. Rows give clone size only sometimes, using once, few, many, or a class for an expanded clone.

V gene	D gene	CDR3 length	clone size	J gene	CDR3 DNA	CDR3 protein
TRBV20-1	TRBD1	14	NA	TRBJ1-5	TGCAGTGCTAGAGGGACAGGGTTGGGCCAGCCCCAGCATTTT	CSARGTGLGQPQHF
TRBV19	NA	14	many	TRBJ1-4	TGTGCCAGTAGTATAGTGGCAACTAATGAAAAACTGTTTTTT	CASSIVATNEKLFF
TRBV12-5	TRBD2	15	many	TRBJ2-3	TGTGCTAGTGGTAAACTAGCGGGGGGGCTCTTGACGCAGTATTTT	CASGKLAGGLLTQYF
TRBV5-1	NA	13	NA	TRBJ2-1	TGTGCCAGCAGTTCGGGGGCTAGCGATGAGCAGTTCTTC	CASSSGASDEQFF
TRBV15	TRBD1	13	NA	TRBJ2-5	TGTGCCACCAGCAGAAGACAGGGGGAGACCCAGTACTTC	CATSRRQGETQYF
TRBV19	TRBD1	13	NA	TRBJ2-7	TGTGCCAGTAGTCAACAGGGGGCCCACGAGCAGTACTTC	CASSQQGAHEQYF
TRBV20-1	TRBD2	15	NA	TRBJ2-2	TGCAGTGCTTTAAGCGGGGGGGCGAACACCGGGGAGCTGTTTTTT	CSALSGGANTGELFF
TRBV5-1	NA	11	NA	TRBJ1-2	TGCGCCAGCATAAAGGGAGGGGGCTACACCTTC	CASIKGGGYTF
TRBV18	NA	15	few	TRBJ2-5	TGTGCCAGCTCACCCTCAGATTCGGGTACGGGGACCCAGTACTTC	CASSPSDSGTGTQYF
TRBV6-1	NA	15	NA	TRBJ1-6	TGTGCCAGCAGGGCAAATCGGGGAGGTCGGTCACCCCTCCACTTT	CASRANRGGRSPLHF
TRBV7-2	TRBD1	16	NA	TRBJ1-6	TGTGCCAGCAGCTTAGCGTCCGGGACAGGGAATTCACCCCTCCACTTT	CASSLASGTGNSPLHF